This T cell receptor beta chain emerged from a study of cytomegalovirus exposure and HLA in healthy donors. Findings and caveats of the study: Rare TCR sequences predominated, though certain public TCRs were found in many donors.

Both 60 Vbeta primers and 13 Jbeta primers went into the PCR. Some clones are missing from TCRdb's copy, which holds only in-frame ones; the method was immunoSEQ multiplex PCR. The sample yields 150,000 to 200,000 clones, about 75% seen once. The CDR3 runs to 15 residues. The V end lost 1 base, the J end lost 5 bases, and 12 bases lay between the germline ends. Germline V gene sequence: CDR1 SGHRS, CDR2 YFSETQ. Details on this clone: Its matching antigen is unknown.

The sequence came from a man aged 40-49 years in good health and CMV-seropositive. V gene TRBV5-1 combines with J gene TRBJ2-2, with D possibly TRBD1 on 5 matching bases. The sequencing input was PBMCs. CDR3 DNA sequence: TGCGCCAGCAGCTTGAGTACAGGAGAGACCGGGGAGCTGTTTTTT. Translation gives CASSLSTGETGELFF.